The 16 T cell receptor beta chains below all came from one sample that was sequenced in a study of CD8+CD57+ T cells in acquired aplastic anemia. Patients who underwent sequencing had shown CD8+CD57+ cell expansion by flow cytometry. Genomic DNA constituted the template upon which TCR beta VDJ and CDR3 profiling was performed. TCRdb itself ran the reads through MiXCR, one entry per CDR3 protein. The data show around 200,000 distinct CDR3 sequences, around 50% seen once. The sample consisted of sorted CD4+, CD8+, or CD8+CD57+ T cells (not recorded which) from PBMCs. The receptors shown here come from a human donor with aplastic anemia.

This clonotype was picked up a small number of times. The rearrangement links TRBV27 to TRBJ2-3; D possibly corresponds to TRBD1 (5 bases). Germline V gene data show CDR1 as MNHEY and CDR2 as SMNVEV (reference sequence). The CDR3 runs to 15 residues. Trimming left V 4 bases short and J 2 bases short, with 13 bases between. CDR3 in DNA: TGTGCCAGCAGTTATCGAACAGGATACACAGATACGCAGTATTTT. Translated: CASSYRTGYTDTQYF.

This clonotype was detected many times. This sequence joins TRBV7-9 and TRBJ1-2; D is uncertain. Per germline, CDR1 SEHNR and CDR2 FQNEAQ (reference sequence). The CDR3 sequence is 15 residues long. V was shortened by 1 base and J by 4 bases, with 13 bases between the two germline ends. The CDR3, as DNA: TGTGCCAGCAGCTTAGGGCAAGCAAACCTCTATGGCTACACCTTC. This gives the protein CASSLGQANLYGYTF.

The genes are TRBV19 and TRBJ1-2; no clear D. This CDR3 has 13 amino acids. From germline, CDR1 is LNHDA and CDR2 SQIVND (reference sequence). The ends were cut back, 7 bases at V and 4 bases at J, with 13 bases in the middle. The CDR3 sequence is CASKDPGRYGYTF. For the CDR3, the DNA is TGTGCCAGTAAGGATCCCGGGCGCTATGGCTACACCTTC.

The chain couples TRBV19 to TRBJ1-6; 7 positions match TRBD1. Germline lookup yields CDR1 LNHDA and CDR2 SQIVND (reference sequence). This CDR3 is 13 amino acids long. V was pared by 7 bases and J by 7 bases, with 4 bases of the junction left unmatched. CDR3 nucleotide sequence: TGTGCCAGTACCCGACAGGGAAATTCACCCCTCCACTTT. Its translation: CASTRQGNSPLHF.

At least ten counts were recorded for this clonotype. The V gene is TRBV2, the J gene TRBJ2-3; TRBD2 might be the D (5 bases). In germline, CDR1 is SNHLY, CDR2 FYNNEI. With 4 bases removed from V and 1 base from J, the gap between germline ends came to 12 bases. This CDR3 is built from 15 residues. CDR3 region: CASSGRVFGTDTQYF. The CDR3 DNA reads TGTGCCAGCAGTGGGCGGGTGTTTGGCACAGATACGCAGTATTTT.

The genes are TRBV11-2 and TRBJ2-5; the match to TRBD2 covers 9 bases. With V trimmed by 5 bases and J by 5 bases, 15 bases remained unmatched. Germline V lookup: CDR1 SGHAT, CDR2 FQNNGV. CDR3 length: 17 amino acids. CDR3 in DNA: TGTGCCAGCAGCCAAGGGGCGGGGGGGGGAGTGAGGGAGACCCAGTACTTC. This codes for CASSQGAGGGVRETQYF.

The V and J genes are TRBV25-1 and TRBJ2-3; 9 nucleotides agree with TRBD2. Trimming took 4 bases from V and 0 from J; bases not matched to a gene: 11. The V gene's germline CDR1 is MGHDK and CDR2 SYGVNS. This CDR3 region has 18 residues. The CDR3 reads CASSAKVGLAPSTDTQYF. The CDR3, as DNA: TGTGCCAGCAGTGCTAAGGTCGGACTAGCGCCTAGCACAGATACGCAGTATTTT.

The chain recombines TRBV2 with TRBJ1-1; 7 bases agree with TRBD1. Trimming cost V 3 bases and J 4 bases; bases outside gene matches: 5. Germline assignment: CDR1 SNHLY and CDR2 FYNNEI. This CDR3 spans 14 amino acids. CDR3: CASSETGFATEAFF. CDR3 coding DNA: TGTGCCAGCAGTGAGACAGGGTTTGCCACTGAAGCTTTCTTT.

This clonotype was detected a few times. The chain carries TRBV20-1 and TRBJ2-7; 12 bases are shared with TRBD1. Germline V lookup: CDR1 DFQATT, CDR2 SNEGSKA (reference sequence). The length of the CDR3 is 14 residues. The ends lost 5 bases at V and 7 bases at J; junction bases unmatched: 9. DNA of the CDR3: TGCAGTGCTCCTCCGGGACAGGGGGCGGAAGAGCAGTACTTC. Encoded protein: CSAPPGQGAEEQYF.

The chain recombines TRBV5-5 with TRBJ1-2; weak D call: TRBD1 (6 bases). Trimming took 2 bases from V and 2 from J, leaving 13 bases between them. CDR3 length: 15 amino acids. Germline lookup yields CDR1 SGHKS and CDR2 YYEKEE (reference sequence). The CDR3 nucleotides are TGTGCCAGCAGCTTAGGTCCGGGGGGCAACTATGGCTACACCTTC. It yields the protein CASSLGPGGNYGYTF.

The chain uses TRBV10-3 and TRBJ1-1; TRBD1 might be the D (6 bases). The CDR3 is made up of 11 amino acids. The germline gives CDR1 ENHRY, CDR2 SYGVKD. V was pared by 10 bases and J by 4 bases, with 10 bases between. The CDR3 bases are TGTGCCACCAAGGACAGCACTGAAGCTTTCTTT. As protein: CATKDSTEAFF.

The CDR3 nucleotides are TGTGCCAGCAGCTCCAAAAGTGACTCCTACGAGCAGTACTTC. Protein sequence: CASSSKSDSYEQYF. This rearrangement joins TRBV11-2 to TRBJ2-7; D gene uncertain. Per germline, CDR1 SGHAT and CDR2 FQNNGV. CDR3 length equals 14 residues. V shed 4 bases and J shed 0 bases, with 10 bases lying between them.

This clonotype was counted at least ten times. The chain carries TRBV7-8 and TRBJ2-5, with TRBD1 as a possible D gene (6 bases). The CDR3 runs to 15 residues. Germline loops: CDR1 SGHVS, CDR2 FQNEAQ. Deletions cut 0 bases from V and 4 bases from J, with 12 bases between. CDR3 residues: CASSLAAGGRETQYF. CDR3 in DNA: TGTGCCAGCAGCTTAGCGGCTGGGGGCCGAGAGACCCAGTACTTC.

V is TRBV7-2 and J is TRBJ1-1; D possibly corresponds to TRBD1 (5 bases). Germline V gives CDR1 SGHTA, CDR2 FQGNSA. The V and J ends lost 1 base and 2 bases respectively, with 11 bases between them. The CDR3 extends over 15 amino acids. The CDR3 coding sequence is TGTGCCAGCAGCTTAGGGTGGGGGGTAAACACTGAAGCTTTCTTT. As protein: CASSLGWGVNTEAFF.

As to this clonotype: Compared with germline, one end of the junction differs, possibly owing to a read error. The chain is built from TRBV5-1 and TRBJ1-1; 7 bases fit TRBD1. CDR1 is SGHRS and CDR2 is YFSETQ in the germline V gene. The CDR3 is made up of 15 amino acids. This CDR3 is CASSLETGTNTEAFF. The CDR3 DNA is TGCGCCAGCAGCTTAGAGACAGGGACGAACACTGAGGCTTTCTTT.

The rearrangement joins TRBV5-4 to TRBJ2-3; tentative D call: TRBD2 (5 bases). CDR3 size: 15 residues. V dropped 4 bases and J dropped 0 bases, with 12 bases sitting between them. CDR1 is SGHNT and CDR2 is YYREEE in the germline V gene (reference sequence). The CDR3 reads CASSGGLASTDTQYF. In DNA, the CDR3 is TGTGCCAGCAGCGGAGGACTGGCTAGCACAGATACGCAGTATTTT.